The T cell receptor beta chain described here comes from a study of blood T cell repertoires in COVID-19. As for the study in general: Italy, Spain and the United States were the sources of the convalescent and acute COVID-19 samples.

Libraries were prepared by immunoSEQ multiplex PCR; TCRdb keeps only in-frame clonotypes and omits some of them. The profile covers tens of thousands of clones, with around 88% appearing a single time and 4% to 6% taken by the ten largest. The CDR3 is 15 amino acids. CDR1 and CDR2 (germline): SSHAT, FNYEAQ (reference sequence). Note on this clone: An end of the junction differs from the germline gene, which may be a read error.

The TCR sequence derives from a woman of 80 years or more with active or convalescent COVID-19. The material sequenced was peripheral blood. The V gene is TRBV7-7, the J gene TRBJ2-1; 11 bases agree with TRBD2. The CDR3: CASSPGTSGLNEQFF. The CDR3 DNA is TGTGCTAGCAGCCCCGGGACTAGCGGCCTGAATGAGCAGTTCTTC.